The 26 T cell receptor beta chains in this list originate from one sample, sequenced in a study of neurological immune-mediated disorders. One entry per CDR3 protein, called by TCRdb with MiXCR from the 5' RACE reads. The repertoire holds roughly 52,000 distinct CDR3 sequences, roughly 3.8% seen once, with 6% to 7% in the top ten. Input material: PBMCs. The receptors here all came from a man in his sixties with multiple sclerosis.

This clonotype has a count of ten or more. This chain uses TRBV5-1 with TRBJ2-1; D may be TRBD1 (5 bases). The CDR3 sequence is 15 residues long. From germline, CDR1 is SGHRS and CDR2 YFSETQ. V lost 4 bases and J lost 5, with 16 bases in between. This CDR3 reads CASSLWGTPNNEQFF. CDR3 bases: TGCGCCAGCAGCCTCTGGGGCACGCCCAACAATGAGCAGTTCTTC.

This clonotype showed up many times. V and J are TRBV5-1 and TRBJ2-5; D possibly corresponds to TRBD1 (6 bases). Germline V gene lookup returns CDR1 SGHRS and CDR2 YFSETQ. CDR3 length: 14 residues. The V gene lost 4 bases and the J gene lost 2 bases, with 12 bases spanning the gap. CDR3 in amino acids: CASSRDTSQETQYF. The DNA for the CDR3 is TGCGCCAGCAGCCGGGACACCTCTCAAGAGACCCAGTACTTC. Filled out from reference TRBV5-1 and TRBJ2-5, the complete variable domain reads KAGVTQTPRYLIKTRGQQVTLSCSPISGHRSVSWYQQTPGQGLQFLFEYFSETQRNKGNFPGRFSGRQFSNSRSEMNVSTLELGDSALYLCASSRDTSQETQYFGPGTRLLVL.

This clonotype was counted ten times or more. V usage is TRBV12-3 or TRBV12-4 and J usage is TRBJ2-2, with D perhaps being TRBD1 or TRBD2 (5 bases each). This CDR3 is 13 amino acids long. V lost 3 bases, J lost 4 bases, and 6 bases lay in between. CDR3 sequence reads: CASSLGTTGELFF. DNA for the CDR3: TGTGCCAGCAGTTTGGGGACCACCGGGGAGCTGTTTTTT.

With regard to this clonotype: This may come from a read error, since a much larger clone is one base off. DNA of the CDR3: TGTGCCAGCAGCTCCCGGCTAGAAGAGCAGTACTTC. Translated: CASSSRLEEQYF. The chain links TRBV11-2 to TRBJ2-7; D remains unclear. V was pared by 4 bases and J by 7 bases, with 11 bases between. CDR1 is SGHAT and CDR2 is FQNNGV in the germline V gene. This CDR3 is built from 12 residues.

This clonotype was detected ten times or more. This chain joins TRBV20-1 and TRBJ2-5; D possibly corresponds to TRBD2 (6 bases). V was clipped by 1 base and J by 5 bases, with 14 bases between them. CDR1 is DFQATT, CDR2 SNEGSKA, per germline (reference sequence). The CDR3 contains 14 residues. The DNA for the CDR3 is TGCAGTGCTAGAGTTGGGGGGATGCGGGAGACCCAGTACTTC. This codes for CSARVGGMRETQYF.

The table lists this clonotype with many counts. The chain recombines TRBV12-3 or TRBV12-4 with TRBJ2-1, with D possibly being TRBD2 (6 bases). Trimming shortened V by 3 bases and J by 1 base, and 13 bases separated the two germline ends. The CDR3 sequence is 16 residues long. CDR3 region: CASSFFAGLSYNEQFF. Written as DNA, the CDR3 is TGTGCCAGCAGTTTTTTTGCGGGATTATCCTACAATGAGCAGTTCTTC.

This clonotype has ten or more counts. The chain recombines TRBV5-1 with TRBJ2-2, with D perhaps matching TRBD2 (6 bases). V was clipped by 4 bases and J by 5 bases, with 15 bases between them. The CDR3 loop spans 15 amino acids. Germline V gene data show CDR1 as SGHRS and CDR2 as YFSETQ. CDR3 DNA sequence: TGCGCCAGCAGCCTAGGAATTGGAGGGACCGGGGAGCTGTTTTTT. Translated: CASSLGIGGTGELFF.

This clonotype was seen a handful of times. The chain employs TRBV3-1 and TRBJ2-1; TRBD1 might be the D (7 bases). In germline, CDR1 is LGHDT, CDR2 YNNKEL (reference sequence). V was cut by 4 bases and J by 10 bases, with 20 bases left in between. The CDR3 is 15 residues long. DNA of the CDR3: TGTGCCAGCAGCCCGGGCGCAGGGGGGCCGAGGGAGCAGTTCTTC. Amino acids: CASSPGAGGPREQFF.

In this sample, this clonotype turned up many times. The J gene is TRBJ2-3, the V gene TRBV9; TRBD1 might be the D (5 bases). The germline V gene has CDR1 SGDLS and CDR2 YYNGEE. Trimming pared 0 bases from V and 0 bases from J, leaving 11 bases between. The CDR3 extends over 16 amino acids. In DNA, the CDR3 is TGTGCCAGCAGCGTAGTCGACAGCCCTAGCACAGATACGCAGTATTTT. It encodes CASSVVDSPSTDTQYF. Combining the CDR3 with reference TRBV9 and TRBJ2-3 gives the whole variable domain DSGVTQTPKHLITATGQRVTLRCSPRSGDLSVYWYQQSLDQGLQFLIQYYNGEERAKGNILERFSAQQFPDLHSELNLSSLELGDSALYFCASSVVDSPSTDTQYFGPGTRLTVL.

This clonotype has ten or more counts. V gene TRBV24-1 combines with J gene TRBJ2-1; the D gene could be TRBD1 or TRBD2 (5 bases each). Trimming stripped 9 bases from V and 12 bases from J, with 14 bases between. There are 11 residues in the CDR3. The V gene's germline CDR1 is KGHDR and CDR2 SFDVKD. The CDR3 DNA reads TGTGCCACCGCCTCCGGGACGGTGCAGTTCTTC. Protein product: CATASGTVQFF.

This clonotype was observed at least ten times. The genes are TRBV24-1 and TRBJ2-1; 7 positions agree with TRBD2. With 4 bases clipped from V and 2 bases from J, the junction kept 10 bases outside the gene matches. The CDR3 contains 17 residues. CDR1 is KGHDR, CDR2 SFDVKD, per germline. The CDR3 loop is CATSEPSGGGTYNEQFF. The CDR3, as DNA: TGTGCCACCAGTGAACCCTCGGGCGGGGGAACCTACAATGAGCAGTTCTTC.

This clonotype was counted at least ten times. This chain uses TRBV5-5 with TRBJ2-7, with 7 bases lining up with TRBD1. Germline V gene lookup returns CDR1 SGHKS and CDR2 YYEKEE (reference sequence). There are 14 residues in the CDR3. V lost 5 bases, J lost 4 bases, and 9 bases stayed unmatched. The CDR3 DNA sequence: TGTGCCAGCAGTTCCGGGACAGAGTATTACGAGCAGTACTTC. Translating gives CASSSGTEYYEQYF.

At least ten counts were recorded for this clonotype. V and J are TRBV5-8 and TRBJ1-5, with 7 bases that match TRBD1. The germline V gene encodes CDR1 SGHTS and CDR2 YDEGEE. The CDR3 is 17 amino acids. Trimming took 6 bases from V and 0 from J; bases not matched to a gene: 12. CDR3 loop: CASNAGQEAFSNQPQHF. The CDR3 coding sequence is TGTGCCAGCAACGCAGGACAGGAGGCTTTTAGCAATCAGCCCCAGCATTTT.

This clonotype was counted ten times or more. The junction differs from germline at one of its ends, possibly a read error. This rearrangement joins TRBV12-3 or TRBV12-4 to TRBJ2-7, with TRBD1 matching over 9 bases. CDR3 size: 12 residues. The CDR3 nucleotides are TGTGCCAGCAGCCCCGGGAACCGGGACAGGGACTTC. Protein product: CASSPGNRDRDF.

This clonotype was observed many times. The chain has TRBV28 and TRBJ2-1; 7 bases agree with TRBD2. The CDR3 has 12 amino acids. V dropped 8 bases and J dropped 8; count of bases not matched to a gene: 6. CDR1 and CDR2 from the germline V gene are MDHEN and SYDVKM. CDR3 in amino acids: CASGLGGYEQFF. In DNA, the CDR3 is TGTGCCAGCGGGTTGGGGGGGTATGAGCAGTTCTTC.

At least ten counts were recorded for this clonotype. The chain links TRBV15 to TRBJ1-1; TRBD1 aligns across 9 bases. The V gene's germline CDR1 is LNHNV and CDR2 YYDKDF (reference sequence). CDR3 length equals 17 residues. V lost 0 bases, J lost 7 bases, and 12 bases stayed unmatched. In nucleotides, the CDR3 is TGTGCCACCAGCAGAGAACAACCCCACACAGGGGGCTTTGAAGCTTTCTTT. This encodes CATSREQPHTGGFEAFF.

In this sample, this clonotype turned up a few times. The CDR3 here is CASSQDPSSTDTQYF. The CDR3 DNA reads as TGTGCCAGCAGCCAAGATCCCTCTAGCACAGATACGCAGTATTTT. The chain carries TRBV4-2 and TRBJ2-3; D remains ambiguous. Trimming cost V 0 bases and J 0 bases, with 7 bases left between them. Germline V CDR1 and CDR2: LGHNA, YNFKEQ. This CDR3 region has 15 residues.

This clonotype has ten or more counts. The chain joins TRBV7-6 to TRBJ2-7; D uncertain. V was trimmed by 3 bases and J by 7 bases, leaving 13 bases between them. The CDR3 totals 13 residues. Germline V lookup: CDR1 SGHVS, CDR2 FNYEAQ. This CDR3 is CASSLGDGKEQYF. CDR3 DNA: TGTGCCAGCAGCTTGGGTGACGGAAAGGAGCAGTACTTC. Drawing the rest from reference TRBV7-6 and TRBJ2-7, the complete variable domain is GAGVSQSPRYKVTKRGQDVALRCDPISGHVSLYWYRQALGQGPEFLTYFNYEAQQDKSGLPNDRFSAERPEGSISTLTIQRTEQRDSAMYRCASSLGDGKEQYFGPGTRLTVT.

This clonotype occurred a few times. Being one base from a much bigger clone, this may be a read error. The V and J genes are TRBV20-1 and TRBJ1-5; the D gene is possibly TRBD1 (5 bases). This CDR3 region has 15 residues. Germline values: CDR1 DFQATT, CDR2 SNEGSKA (reference sequence). The CDR3, as DNA: TGCAGTGCTAGGCGAACAGGTGGGGTCGGTCAGCACCAGCATTTT. It codes for CSARRTGGVGQHQHF.

This clonotype was found many times. This chain links TRBV20-1 with TRBJ1-5, with D unresolved. V was clipped by 2 bases and J by 2 bases, with 10 bases between them. There are 14 residues in the CDR3. From germline, CDR1 is DFQATT and CDR2 SNEGSKA (reference sequence). The CDR3 reads CSARKGEGNQPQHF. As DNA, the CDR3 is TGCAGTGCTAGAAAGGGTGAGGGCAATCAGCCCCAGCATTTT.

This clonotype appeared many times. The chain uses TRBV5-1 and TRBJ2-7, with 11 bases matching TRBD2. V lost 0 bases and J lost 3; bases outside the gene matches: 8. The CDR3 contains 17 residues. From germline, CDR1 is SGHRS and CDR2 YFSETQ. The CDR3 bases are TGCGCCAGCAGCTTGGTCACTAGCGGGAGAAATATCTACGAGCAGTACTTC. Translated: CASSLVTSGRNIYEQYF. Full variable domain (rest looked up from reference TRBV5-1 and TRBJ2-7): KAGVTQTPRYLIKTRGQQVTLSCSPISGHRSVSWYQQTPGQGLQFLFEYFSETQRNKGNFPGRFSGRQFSNSRSEMNVSTLELGDSALYLCASSLVTSGRNIYEQYFGPGTRLTVT.

This clonotype was observed many times. This chain uses TRBV6-8 with TRBJ2-3; TRBD2 agrees at 14 bases. The CDR3 loop spans 19 amino acids. The V and J ends lost 6 bases and 5 bases, in that order; junction bases with no gene match: 16. Germline lookup yields CDR1 MNHGY and CDR2 SAAAGT. CDR3 sequence: CASRQTTSGGAMLEDTQYF. CDR3 sequence (DNA): TGTGCCAGCAGACAGACGACTAGCGGGGGGGCCATGTTGGAAGATACGCAGTATTTT.

There are many counts of this clonotype. The J gene is TRBJ1-2, the V gene TRBV28, with D maybe TRBD1 (6 bases). Germline V gene sequence: CDR1 MDHEN, CDR2 SYDVKM. With 6 bases removed from V and 8 bases from J, the gap between germline ends came to 13 bases. This CDR3 is 12 amino acids long. This chain's CDR3 is CASRSGVYGYTF. CDR3 in DNA: TGTGCCAGCAGATCAGGGGTTTACGGCTACACCTTC.

This clonotype appeared a few times. J is TRBJ2-2 and V is TRBV5-1, with 12 bases fitting TRBD2. Germline CDR1 reads SGHRS; CDR2 reads YFSETQ. J was trimmed by 5 bases and V by 4 bases; bases with no gene match: 6. The length of the CDR3 is 16 residues. Here the CDR3 DNA reads TGCGCCAGCAGCCCCCCTAGCGGGGGGGTTACCGGGGAGCTGTTTTTT. It codes for CASSPPSGGVTGELFF.

This clonotype was counted many times. The V call is TRBV12-3 or TRBV12-4, the J call TRBJ2-2; 11 bases are shared with TRBD2. J gave up 7 bases and V 6 bases, and 4 bases lay outside the gene matches. This CDR3 is built from 14 residues. In nucleotides, the CDR3 is TGTGCCAGCAGCGGACTAGCGGGCGACGGGGAGCTGTTTTTT. It yields the protein CASSGLAGDGELFF.

This clonotype was seen ten or more times. The chain uses TRBV5-1 and TRBJ1-1; TRBD1 agrees at 8 bases. Trimming at V came to 4 bases and at J to 8 bases, leaving 4 bases not matched to a gene. Germline V gene lookup returns CDR1 SGHRS and CDR2 YFSETQ. The CDR3 sequence is 12 residues long. The CDR3 nucleotides read TGCGCCAGCAGCACGGACAGGGTCGAAGCTTTCTTT. It encodes CASSTDRVEAFF. Full variable domain (outside the CDR3, taken from reference TRBV5-1 and TRBJ1-1): KAGVTQTPRYLIKTRGQQVTLSCSPISGHRSVSWYQQTPGQGLQFLFEYFSETQRNKGNFPGRFSGRQFSNSRSEMNVSTLELGDSALYLCASSTDRVEAFFGQGTRLTVV.